The 29 T cell receptor beta chains listed next were all sequenced from one sample in a study of blood T cell repertoires in COVID-19. The table came from immunoSEQ multiplex PCR; TCRdb's copy has only in-frame clones and leaves some out. Here the sample spans 100,000 to 150,000 clones, around 74% being singletons. The sequenced sample consisted of peripheral blood. Every receptor here comes from a man aged 55-75 years with acute or convalescent COVID-19.

V usage is TRBV7-3 and J usage is TRBJ2-1; 8 bases match TRBD2. Trimming removed 2 bases from V and 6 bases from J; junction bases left unmatched: 6. Germline V gene lookup returns CDR1 SGHTA and CDR2 FQGTGA. CDR3 length: 15 residues. CDR3 in amino acids: CASSLHGTRANEQFF. CDR3 nucleotides: TGTGCCAGCAGCTTACACGGGACTAGGGCCAATGAGCAGTTCTTC.

The chain recombines TRBV14 with TRBJ2-2, with a possible D match to TRBD1 (6 bases). Germline assignment: CDR1 SGHDN and CDR2 FVKESK. The V gene lost 1 base and the J gene lost 7 bases, with 10 bases spanning the gap. This CDR3 has 14 amino acids. The DNA for the CDR3 is TGTGCCAGCAGCCAAGGCCTGGGACACGGGGAGCTGTTTTTT. Translation gives CASSQGLGHGELFF.

The chain combines TRBV4-1 with TRBJ2-3; 10 nucleotides line up with TRBD2. This CDR3 has 16 residues. J was trimmed by 5 bases and V by 0 bases; bases with no gene match: 5. Germline lookup yields CDR1 MGHRA and CDR2 YSYEKL. The CDR3 nucleotides are TGCGCCAGCAGCCAAGAAAGCGGGGGGGCTGAAGATACGCAGTATTTT. It specifies CASSQESGGAEDTQYF.

This rearrangement joins TRBV6-1 to TRBJ1-1; a weak D match, TRBD1 (6 bases). The V and J ends lost 3 bases and 4 bases respectively, with 12 bases between them. Germline V gives CDR1 MNHNS, CDR2 SASEGT. This CDR3 contains 14 residues. The CDR3, as DNA: TGTGCCAGCAGTGAGGCCTACAGGGTCACTGAAGCTTTCTTT. Translated: CASSEAYRVTEAFF.

The rearrangement links TRBV27 to TRBJ1-2; TRBD1 is a possible D gene (5 bases). The ends were cut back, 2 bases at V and 5 bases at J, with 15 bases in the middle. The CDR3 runs to 15 residues. From germline, CDR1 is MNHEY and CDR2 SMNVEV (reference sequence). CDR3 sequence (DNA): TGTGCCAGCAGTTTAGACGGGACTCAGATTTATGGCTACACCTTC. Protein sequence: CASSLDGTQIYGYTF.

The V call is TRBV27, the J call TRBJ2-2; 7 positions agree with TRBD2. This CDR3 contains 16 residues. CDR1 and CDR2 (germline): MNHEY, SMNVEV (reference sequence). The ends lost 2 bases at V and 2 bases at J; junction bases unmatched: 5. Written as DNA, the CDR3 is TGTGCCAGCAGTTTAAGGCTAGCGGCAAACACCGGGGAGCTGTTTTTT. Amino acid sequence: CASSLRLAANTGELFF.

The CDR3 loop reads CATSSETGTGLPFF. The CDR3, as DNA: TGTGCCACCAGCAGTGAGACCGGGACAGGGTTACCTTTCTTT. This chain links TRBV15 with TRBJ1-1; 9 bases are a match to TRBD1. This CDR3 comprises 14 residues. From germline, CDR1 is LNHNV and CDR2 YYDKDF (reference sequence). The J segment lost 12 bases and the V segment lost 3 bases, leaving 11 bases of the junction unmatched.

The chain uses TRBV7-3 and TRBJ2-2; 8 positions match TRBD1. The trim removed 6 bases at V and 8 bases at J, leaving 8 bases unmatched. CDR1 is SGHTA and CDR2 is FQGTGA in the germline V gene. The CDR3 length is 14 residues. CDR3 loop: CASRLTGGEGELFF. In DNA form, the CDR3 reads TGTGCCAGCAGACTCACAGGGGGAGAAGGGGAGCTGTTTTTT.

This chain uses TRBV15 with TRBJ1-2; TRBD1 aligns across 10 bases. The CDR3 is 12 residues long. Germline CDR1 reads LNHNV; CDR2 reads YYDKDF (reference sequence). The V segment lost 3 bases and the J segment 11 bases; nucleotides outside the gene matches: 3. As DNA, the CDR3 is TGTGCCACCAGCAGGGACAGGGGGAGATACACCTTC. Its protein product is CATSRDRGRYTF.

The CDR3 reads CASTPTGSLGETQYF. The CDR3 region has the DNA TGTGCCAGCACCCCGACGGGATCACTGGGGGAGACCCAGTACTTC. The gene calls are TRBV7-7 and TRBJ2-5, with D possibly TRBD2 on 5 matching bases. The CDR3 is 15 residues long. V dropped 7 bases and J dropped 5 bases, with 20 bases sitting between them. The germline V gene encodes CDR1 SSHAT and CDR2 FNYEAQ (reference sequence). Complete variable domain (other parts from reference TRBV7-7 and TRBJ2-5): GAGVSQSPRYKVTKRGQDVTLRCDPISSHATLYWYQQALGQGPEFLTYFNYEAQPDKSGLPSDRFSAERPEGSISTLTIQRTEQRDSAMYRCASTPTGSLGETQYFGPGTRLLVL.

V is TRBV7-9 and J is TRBJ1-4, with 8 bases that match TRBD1. The CDR3 loop spans 14 amino acids. Germline V gene lookup returns CDR1 SEHNR and CDR2 FQNEAQ (reference sequence). With V trimmed by 5 bases and J by 8 bases, 7 bases remained unmatched. The CDR3 reads CASSPDRVGEKLFF. CDR3 in DNA: TGTGCCAGCAGCCCGGACAGGGTAGGAGAAAAACTGTTTTTT.

The chain has TRBV30 and TRBJ2-2, with TRBD2 matching 12 bases. Germline V lookup: CDR1 GTSNPN, CDR2 SVGIG (reference sequence). With V trimmed by 8 bases and J by 2 bases, 9 bases remained unmatched. The CDR3 has 16 amino acids. The CDR3 DNA reads as TGTGCCGTCCAGACTAGCGGGGGCCTAAACACCGGGGAGCTGTTTTTT. Its translation: CAVQTSGGLNTGELFF.

V and J are TRBV12-3 or TRBV12-4 and TRBJ2-7; no clear D. The CDR3 has 13 amino acids. The V and J ends lost 2 bases and 3 bases respectively, with 8 bases between them. Written as DNA, the CDR3 is TGTGCCAGCAGTTTATCGGTCAACTACGAGCAGTACTTC. Amino acid sequence: CASSLSVNYEQYF.

The chain joins TRBV21-1 to TRBJ2-5; the table calls TRBD2, which could not be checked here. TRBV21-1 is assigned pseudogene status. This CDR3 is 16 amino acids long. The CDR3 spells CASSQGTSAFQETQYF. The CDR3 bases are TGTGCCAGCAGCCAGGGGACTAGCGCATTCCAAGAGACCCAGTACTTC.

A single count supports this clone. The chain links TRBV6-1 to TRBJ2-1, with 8 bases aligning to TRBD2. The germline CDR1 and CDR2 sequences are MNHNS and SASEGT. The length of the CDR3 is 14 residues. The V gene end was trimmed by 0 bases and the J gene end by 9 bases; junction bases not matched to a gene: 4. CDR3 in amino acids: CASSEAERGGEQFF. CDR3 DNA: TGTGCCAGCAGTGAAGCAGAACGGGGGGGTGAGCAGTTCTTC.

The V call is TRBV27, the J call TRBJ2-1, with D tentatively TRBD2 (5 bases). Deletions cut 2 bases from V and 4 bases from J, with 12 bases between. Germline CDR1 MNHEY, CDR2 SMNVEV (reference sequence). The CDR3 extends over 15 amino acids. CDR3 region: CASSLARVAYNEQFF. Written as DNA, the CDR3 is TGTGCCAGCAGTTTAGCGAGGGTGGCATACAATGAGCAGTTCTTC.

The chain employs TRBV24-1 and TRBJ1-5; 9 positions match TRBD1. The CDR3 has 17 amino acids. The germline CDR1 and CDR2 sequences are KGHDR and SFDVKD. The junction had 6 bases not matched to a gene; V was cut back by 4 bases and J by 0 bases. DNA of the CDR3: TGTGCCACCAGTGAAGGGACAGGGCGCTATAGCAATCAGCCCCAGCATTTT. This encodes CATSEGTGRYSNQPQHF.

This sequence joins TRBV5-1 and TRBJ2-2, with D perhaps matching TRBD1 (6 bases). Germline loops: CDR1 SGHRS, CDR2 YFSETQ. The V end was cut by 3 bases, the J end by 5 bases, with 20 bases between. The CDR3 has 17 amino acids. CDR3 coding DNA: TGCGCCAGCAGCTACTCCCCCGGGACACTCTCTACCGGGGAGCTGTTTTTT. It encodes CASSYSPGTLSTGELFF.

The gene calls are TRBV29-1 and TRBJ1-1; 7 nucleotides line up with TRBD1. Trimming removed 5 bases from V and 4 bases from J; junction bases left unmatched: 10. The CDR3 has 14 amino acids. Germline CDR1 SQVTM, CDR2 ANQGSEA. CDR3 residues: CSVTPITGATEAFF. The CDR3 DNA reads as TGCAGCGTTACCCCAATTACAGGGGCCACTGAAGCTTTCTTT.

This clone occurred once. The chain joins TRBV9 to TRBJ2-2, with D possibly being TRBD1 (6 bases). Trimming shortened V by 5 bases and J by 0 bases, and 11 bases separated the two germline ends. Per germline, CDR1 SGDLS and CDR2 YYNGEE. The length of the CDR3 is 15 residues. Here the CDR3 reads CASRQGSTNTGELFF. The CDR3 bases are TGTGCCAGCAGACAGGGATCGACGAACACCGGGGAGCTGTTTTTT. Supplemented by reference TRBV9 and TRBJ2-2, the full variable domain reads DSGVTQTPKHLITATGQRVTLRCSPRSGDLSVYWYQQSLDQGLQFLIQYYNGEERAKGNILERFSAQQFPDLHSELNLSSLELGDSALYFCASRQGSTNTGELFFGEGSRLTVL.

There are a few counts of this clone. J is TRBJ2-3 and V is TRBV30; D may be TRBD2 (5 bases). Trimming took 0 bases from V and 8 from J, leaving 9 bases between them. The CDR3 contains 12 residues. Germline CDR1 and CDR2: GTSNPN and SVGIG (reference sequence). The CDR3 reads CAWSVQRVTQYF. CDR3 nucleotides: TGTGCCTGGAGTGTACAGAGGGTTACGCAGTATTTT.

The chain links TRBV6-6 to TRBJ1-1, with 8 bases identical to TRBD1. The V and J ends lost 3 bases and 5 bases, in that order; junction bases with no gene match: 8. In germline, CDR1 is MNHNY, CDR2 SVGAGI (reference sequence). The CDR3 is 15 residues long. CDR3 region: CASSYQQGVGTEAFF. The CDR3, as DNA: TGTGCCAGCAGTTATCAACAGGGGGTTGGAACTGAAGCTTTCTTT.

The chain uses TRBV24-1 and TRBJ2-1, with D perhaps matching TRBD1 (6 bases). V was clipped by 2 bases and J by 5 bases, with 9 bases between them. This CDR3 has 14 amino acids. The germline V gene encodes CDR1 KGHDR and CDR2 SFDVKD. The DNA for the CDR3 is TGTGCCACCAGTGATTCGACAGGAGACAATGAGCAGTTCTTC. Its translation: CATSDSTGDNEQFF.

In nucleotides, the CDR3 is TGTGCCAGCAGCCCATTAGCGGGGTTGAGTACCGGGGAGCTGTTTTTT. As protein: CASSPLAGLSTGELFF. The chain has TRBV7-9 and TRBJ2-2; 8 bases are shared with TRBD2. V lost 5 bases and J lost 5; bases outside the gene matches: 10. Germline CDR1 and CDR2: SEHNR and FQNEAQ (reference sequence). The CDR3 runs 16 residues.

This clone was detected only once. This sequence joins TRBV6-2 or TRBV6-3 and TRBJ1-5; no clear D gene. Trimming left V 2 bases short and J 2 bases short, with 10 bases between. This CDR3 region has 15 residues. Per the germline V gene, CDR1 is MNHEY and CDR2 is SVGEGT. The CDR3 nucleotides are TGTGCCAGCAGTTACCCGCTCGGGGGCAATCAGCCCCAGCATTTT. Its protein product is CASSYPLGGNQPQHF.

This chain joins TRBV30 and TRBJ2-1, with D possibly matching TRBD2 (5 bases). The CDR3 runs 15 residues. The ends were cut back, 0 bases at V and 2 bases at J, with 11 bases in the middle. Looked up from germline, CDR1 is GTSNPN and CDR2 is SVGIG (reference sequence). The CDR3, as DNA: TGTGCCTGGAGTGTAGCCAGCGGTACCTACAATGAGCAGTTCTTC. This encodes CAWSVASGTYNEQFF.

The chain recombines TRBV6-1 with TRBJ2-7; D might be TRBD1 (5 bases). Per germline, CDR1 MNHNS and CDR2 SASEGT. The CDR3 contains 14 residues. Trimming left V 1 base short and J 9 bases short, with 16 bases between. The CDR3 DNA follows: TGTGCCAGCAGTGAAGAGGTCAGGGTTTCATGGCAGTACTTC. It specifies CASSEEVRVSWQYF.

In this sample, this clone turned up a few times. This chain connects TRBV4-1 to TRBJ1-1; 9 positions agree with TRBD1. V shed 3 bases, J shed 1 base, and the junction held 3 bases outside the gene matches. The CDR3 extends over 15 amino acids. CDR1 and CDR2 from the germline V gene are MGHRA and YSYEKL. In nucleotides, the CDR3 is TGCGCCAGCAGCCAGACGACAGGGGGGAACACTGAAGCTTTCTTT. Translated, it gives CASSQTTGGNTEAFF.

V and J are TRBV18 and TRBJ2-3; 8 nucleotides agree with TRBD2. V lost 5 bases and J lost 6; bases outside the gene matches: 10. CDR3 size: 15 residues. Germline values: CDR1 KGHSH, CDR2 LQKENI. The CDR3 region has the DNA TGTGCCAGCTCAACACTAGCGGAGCCCCGCGATACGCAGTATTTT. Amino acids: CASSTLAEPRDTQYF.